This T cell receptor beta chain was sequenced for a study of T cells in Graves' hyperthyroidism and ophthalmopathy. This CDR3 has 16 amino acids. CDR1 and CDR2 from the germline V gene are MGHDK and SYGVNS. Trimming took off 9 bases at V and 0 bases at J, with 21 bases between the two ends. This clonotype has more than one count but fewer than ten. Its antigen remains unknown. RNA transcripts were the template for amplifying TCR beta CDR3 regions. In the first-round RT-PCR of the TCR CDR3, the HTBI primer set was used. TCRdb itself ran the multiplex PCR reads through MiXCR, one entry per CDR3 protein. The table has approximately 300,000 distinct CDR3 sequences, roughly 15% seen once; the top ten hold around 35%. Regarding the study as a whole: Also found in blood were most expanded thyroid clonotypes above 0.001.

No progression to ophthalmopathy during 18 months of follow-up defined stable disease. Reasons for excluding patients were uncontrolled infection, other autoimmune disease, pregnancy or lactation. The rearrangement joins TRBV25-1 to TRBJ2-7; no clear D gene. Sequencing input: blood. This clonotype was obtained from a man aged 30 to 45 with Graves' hyperthyroidism. The CDR3 region has the DNA TGTGCCAGTAAAAAAAGGGCACCTTCGGGCTCCTACGAGCAGTACTTC. This encodes CASKKRAPSGSYEQYF.